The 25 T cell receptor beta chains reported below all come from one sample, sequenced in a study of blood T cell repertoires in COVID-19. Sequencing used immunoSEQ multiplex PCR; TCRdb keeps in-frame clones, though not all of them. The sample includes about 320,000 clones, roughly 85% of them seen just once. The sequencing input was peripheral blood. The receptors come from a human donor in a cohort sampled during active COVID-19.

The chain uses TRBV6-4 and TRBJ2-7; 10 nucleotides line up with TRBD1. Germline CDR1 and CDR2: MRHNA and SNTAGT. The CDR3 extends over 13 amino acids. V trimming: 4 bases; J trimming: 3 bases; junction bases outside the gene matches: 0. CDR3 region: CASSGTGGYEQYF. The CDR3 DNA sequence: TGTGCCAGCAGTGGGACAGGGGGCTACGAGCAGTACTTC.

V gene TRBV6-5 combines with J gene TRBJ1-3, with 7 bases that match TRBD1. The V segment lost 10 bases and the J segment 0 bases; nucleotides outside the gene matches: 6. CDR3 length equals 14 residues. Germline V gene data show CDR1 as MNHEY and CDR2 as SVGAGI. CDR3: CATLTGASGNTIYF. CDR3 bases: TGTGCCACCCTAACAGGGGCCTCTGGAAACACCATATATTTT.

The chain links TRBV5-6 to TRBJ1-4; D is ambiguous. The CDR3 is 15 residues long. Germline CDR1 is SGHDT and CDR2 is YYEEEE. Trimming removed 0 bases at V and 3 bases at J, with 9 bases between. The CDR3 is CASSLVYSANEKLFF. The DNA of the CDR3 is TGTGCCAGCAGCTTGGTCTATTCGGCTAATGAAAAACTGTTTTTT. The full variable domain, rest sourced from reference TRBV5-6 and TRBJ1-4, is DAGVTQSPTHLIKTRGQQVTLRCSPKSGHDTVSWYQQALGQGPQFIFQYYEEEERQRGNFPDRFSGHQFPNYSSELNVNALLLGDSALYLCASSLVYSANEKLFFGSGTQLSVL.

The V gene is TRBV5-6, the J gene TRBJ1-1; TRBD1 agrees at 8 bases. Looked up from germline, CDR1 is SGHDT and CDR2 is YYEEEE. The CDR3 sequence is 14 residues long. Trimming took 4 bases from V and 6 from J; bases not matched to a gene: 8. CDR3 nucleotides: TGTGCCAGCAGCCCAGGACAGGGAATTCCTGAAGCTTTCTTT. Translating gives CASSPGQGIPEAFF.

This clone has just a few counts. The CDR3 DNA reads as TGTGCCAGCAGATCAGGACTAGCGGGTACAGATACGCAGTATTTT. Translated, it gives CASRSGLAGTDTQYF. The chain combines TRBV9 with TRBJ2-3, with TRBD2 matching over 11 bases. Per germline, CDR1 SGDLS and CDR2 YYNGEE. The CDR3 totals 15 residues. Unmatched junction bases numbered 5, after V lost 5 bases and J lost 3 bases.

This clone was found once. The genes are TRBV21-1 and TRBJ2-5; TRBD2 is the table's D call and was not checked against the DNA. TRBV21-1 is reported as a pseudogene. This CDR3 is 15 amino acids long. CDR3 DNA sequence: TGTGCCAGCAGCAATCGGCTAGCGGGGGATGAGACCCAGTACTTC. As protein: CASSNRLAGDETQYF.

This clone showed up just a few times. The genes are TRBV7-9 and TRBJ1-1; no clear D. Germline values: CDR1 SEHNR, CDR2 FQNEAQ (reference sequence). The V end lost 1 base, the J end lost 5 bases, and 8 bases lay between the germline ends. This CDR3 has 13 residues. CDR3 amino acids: CASSLGTGTEAFF. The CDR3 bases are TGTGCCAGCAGCTTAGGGACGGGAACTGAAGCTTTCTTT.

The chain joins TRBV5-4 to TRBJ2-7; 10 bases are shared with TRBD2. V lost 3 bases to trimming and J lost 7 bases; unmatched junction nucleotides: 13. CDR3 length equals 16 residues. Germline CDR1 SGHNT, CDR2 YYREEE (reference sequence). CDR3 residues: CASSSGASGGLREQYF. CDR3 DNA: TGTGCCAGCAGCTCGGGGGCTAGCGGGGGCCTTAGGGAGCAGTACTTC.

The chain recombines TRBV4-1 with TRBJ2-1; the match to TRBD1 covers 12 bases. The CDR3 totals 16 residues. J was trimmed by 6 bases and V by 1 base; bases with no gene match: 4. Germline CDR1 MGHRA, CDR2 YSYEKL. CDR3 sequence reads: CASSQVGQGASNEQFF. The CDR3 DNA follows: TGCGCCAGCAGCCAAGTGGGACAGGGGGCCTCCAATGAGCAGTTCTTC.

CDR3 amino acids: CASSLYASGGYETQYF. In DNA form, the CDR3 reads TGTGCCAGCAGCTTATATGCTAGCGGGGGGTATGAGACCCAGTACTTC. J is TRBJ2-5 and V is TRBV7-3; 11 bases line up with TRBD2. Trimming cost V 2 bases and J 5 bases; bases outside gene matches: 7. The CDR3 sequence is 16 residues long. Germline-derived CDR1 and CDR2 are SGHTA and FQGTGA.

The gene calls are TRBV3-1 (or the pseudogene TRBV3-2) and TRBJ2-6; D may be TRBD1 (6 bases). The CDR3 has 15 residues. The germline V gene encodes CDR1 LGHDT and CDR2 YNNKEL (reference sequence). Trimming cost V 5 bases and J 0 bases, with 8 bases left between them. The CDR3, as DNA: TGTGCCAGCAGCTGGACAGCCTCTGGGGCCAACGTCCTGACTTTC. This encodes CASSWTASGANVLTF.

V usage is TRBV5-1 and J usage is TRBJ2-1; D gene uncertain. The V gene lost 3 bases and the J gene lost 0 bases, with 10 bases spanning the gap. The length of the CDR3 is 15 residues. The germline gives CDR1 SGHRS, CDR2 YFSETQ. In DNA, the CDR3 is TGCGCCAGCAGCTGGTCTGAACTCTCCTACAATGAGCAGTTCTTC. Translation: CASSWSELSYNEQFF.

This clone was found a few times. In nucleotides, the CDR3 is TGTGCCATCACGTCCAGAGCGGGGGGGCTTAATGAGCAGTACTTC. This sequence encodes CAITSRAGGLNEQYF. The gene calls are TRBV10-3 and TRBJ2-7, with 10 bases that match TRBD2. The CDR3 sequence is 15 residues long. J was trimmed by 7 bases and V by 7 bases; bases with no gene match: 13. Per germline, CDR1 ENHRY and CDR2 SYGVKD.

The CDR3 reads CASSLTTGFVSGQPQHF. The CDR3 DNA sequence: TGTGCCAGCTCACTAACGACAGGGTTTGTTTCGGGGCAGCCCCAGCATTTT. This chain joins TRBV18 and TRBJ1-5, with 7 bases identical to TRBD1. From germline, CDR1 is KGHSH and CDR2 LQKENI. The J segment lost 7 bases and the V segment lost 4 bases, leaving 16 bases of the junction unmatched. This CDR3 has 17 residues.

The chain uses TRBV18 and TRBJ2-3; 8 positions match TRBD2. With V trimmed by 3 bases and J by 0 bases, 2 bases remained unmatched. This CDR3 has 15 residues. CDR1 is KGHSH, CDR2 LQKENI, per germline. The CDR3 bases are TGTGCCAGCTCACCGTTAGCGGGGAGCACAGATACGCAGTATTTT. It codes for CASSPLAGSTDTQYF.

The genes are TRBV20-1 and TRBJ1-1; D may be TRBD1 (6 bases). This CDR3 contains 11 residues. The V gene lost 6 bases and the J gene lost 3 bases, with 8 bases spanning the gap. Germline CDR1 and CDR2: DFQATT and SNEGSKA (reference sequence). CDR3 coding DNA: TGCAGTGCGTGGACAGACACTGAAGCTTTCTTT. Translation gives CSAWTDTEAFF.

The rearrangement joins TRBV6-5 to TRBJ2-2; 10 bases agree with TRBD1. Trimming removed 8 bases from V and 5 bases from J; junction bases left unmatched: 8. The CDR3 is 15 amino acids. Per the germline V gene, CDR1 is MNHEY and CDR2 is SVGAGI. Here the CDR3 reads CASDYRTGGTGELFF. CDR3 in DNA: TGTGCCAGCGACTATCGGACAGGGGGGACCGGGGAGCTGTTTTTT.

CDR3 amino acids: CASSLLGGSYTF. The CDR3 region has the DNA TGTGCCAGCAGCTTGTTGGGGGGGTCATACACCTTC. The rearrangement links TRBV5-8 to TRBJ1-2; perhaps TRBD1 as D (5 bases). CDR3 length: 12 amino acids. V was clipped by 1 base and J by 11 bases, with 12 bases between them. Germline V lookup: CDR1 SGHTS, CDR2 YDEGEE.

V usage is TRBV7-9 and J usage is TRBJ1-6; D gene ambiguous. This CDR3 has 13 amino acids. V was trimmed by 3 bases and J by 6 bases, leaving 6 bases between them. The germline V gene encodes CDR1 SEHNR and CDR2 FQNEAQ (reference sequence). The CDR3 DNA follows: TGTGCCAGCAGCTTCGGTGGTAATTCACCCCTCCACTTT. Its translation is CASSFGGNSPLHF.

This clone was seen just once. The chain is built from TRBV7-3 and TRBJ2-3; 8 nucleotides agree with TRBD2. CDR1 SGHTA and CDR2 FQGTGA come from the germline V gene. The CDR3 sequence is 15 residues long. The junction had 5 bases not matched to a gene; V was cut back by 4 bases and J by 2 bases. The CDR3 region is CASSSQRGNTDTQYF. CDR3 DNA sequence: TGTGCCAGCAGCTCCCAGCGGGGGAACACAGATACGCAGTATTTT.

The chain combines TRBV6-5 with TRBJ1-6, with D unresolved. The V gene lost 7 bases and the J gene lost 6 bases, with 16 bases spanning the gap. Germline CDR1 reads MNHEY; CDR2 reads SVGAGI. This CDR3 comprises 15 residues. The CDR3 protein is CASTPELGLNSPLHF. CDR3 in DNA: TGTGCCAGCACCCCCGAGCTGGGCCTTAATTCACCCCTCCACTTT.

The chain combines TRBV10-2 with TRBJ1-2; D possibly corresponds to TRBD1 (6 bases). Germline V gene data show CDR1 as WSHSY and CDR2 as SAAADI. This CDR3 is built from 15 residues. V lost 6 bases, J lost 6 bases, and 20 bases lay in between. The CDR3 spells CASRPRQAHAHGYTF. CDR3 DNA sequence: TGCGCCAGCAGGCCACGACAGGCACACGCCCATGGCTACACCTTC.

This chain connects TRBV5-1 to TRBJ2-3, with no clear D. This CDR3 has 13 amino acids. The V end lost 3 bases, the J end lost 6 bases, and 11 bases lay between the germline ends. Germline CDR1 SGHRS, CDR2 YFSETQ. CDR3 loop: CASSSLDSDTQYF. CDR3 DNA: TGCGCCAGCAGCTCCTTAGATTCGGATACGCAGTATTTT.

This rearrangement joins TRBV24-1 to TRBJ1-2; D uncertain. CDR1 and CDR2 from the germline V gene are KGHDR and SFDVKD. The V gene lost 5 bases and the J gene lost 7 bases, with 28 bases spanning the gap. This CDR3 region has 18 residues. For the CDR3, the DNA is TGTGCCACCAGTGCCCTATCCGAGCCTCGTTCCGAAACAGTTGGCTACACCTTC. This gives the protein CATSALSEPRSETVGYTF.

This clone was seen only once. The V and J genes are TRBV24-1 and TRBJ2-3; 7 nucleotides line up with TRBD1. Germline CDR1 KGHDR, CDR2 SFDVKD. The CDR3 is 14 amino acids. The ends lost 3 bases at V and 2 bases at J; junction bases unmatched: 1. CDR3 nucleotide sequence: TGTGCCACCAGTGATGACAGGGCCACAGATACGCAGTATTTT. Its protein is CATSDDRATDTQYF.